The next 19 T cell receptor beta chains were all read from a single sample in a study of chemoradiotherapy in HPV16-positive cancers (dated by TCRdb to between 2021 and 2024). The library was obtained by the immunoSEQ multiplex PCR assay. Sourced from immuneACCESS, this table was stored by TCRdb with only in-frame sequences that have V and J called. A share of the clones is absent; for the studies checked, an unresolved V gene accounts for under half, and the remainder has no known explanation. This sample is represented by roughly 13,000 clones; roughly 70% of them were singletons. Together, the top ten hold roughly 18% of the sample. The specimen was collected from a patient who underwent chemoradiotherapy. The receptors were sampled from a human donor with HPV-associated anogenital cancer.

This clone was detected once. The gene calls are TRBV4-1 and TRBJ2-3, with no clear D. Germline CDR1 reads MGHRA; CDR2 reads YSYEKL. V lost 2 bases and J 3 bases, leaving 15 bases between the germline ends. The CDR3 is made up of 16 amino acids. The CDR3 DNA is TGCGCCAGCAGCCAACCCGGATCTCTTAGGACAGATACGCAGTATTTT. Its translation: CASSQPGSLRTDTQYF.

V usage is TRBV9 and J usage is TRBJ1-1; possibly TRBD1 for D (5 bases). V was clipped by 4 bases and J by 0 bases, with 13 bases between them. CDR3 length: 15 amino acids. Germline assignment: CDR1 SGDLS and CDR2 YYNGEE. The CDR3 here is CASSPQTVMNTEAFF. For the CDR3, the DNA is TGTGCCAGCAGCCCCCAGACAGTTATGAACACTGAAGCTTTCTTT.

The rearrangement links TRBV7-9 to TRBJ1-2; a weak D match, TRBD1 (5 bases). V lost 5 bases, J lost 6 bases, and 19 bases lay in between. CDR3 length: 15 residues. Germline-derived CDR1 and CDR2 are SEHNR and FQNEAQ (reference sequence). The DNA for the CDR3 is TGTGCCAGCAGCCCTACGGGGTCAGGGCTCGATGGCTACACCTTC. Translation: CASSPTGSGLDGYTF.

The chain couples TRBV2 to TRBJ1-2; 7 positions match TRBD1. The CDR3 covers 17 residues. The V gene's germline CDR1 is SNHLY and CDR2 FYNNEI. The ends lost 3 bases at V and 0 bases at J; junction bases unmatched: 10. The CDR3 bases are TGTGCCAGCAGTGACGACGGGACAGACGACCCTAACTATGGCTACACCTTC. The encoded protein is CASSDDGTDDPNYGYTF. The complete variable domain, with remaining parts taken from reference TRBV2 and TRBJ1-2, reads EPEVTQTPSHQVTQMGQEVILRCVPISNHLYFYWYRQILGQKVEFLVSFYNNEISEKSEIFDDQFSVERPDGSNFTLKIRSTKLEDSAMYFCASSDDGTDDPNYGYTFGSGTRLTVV.

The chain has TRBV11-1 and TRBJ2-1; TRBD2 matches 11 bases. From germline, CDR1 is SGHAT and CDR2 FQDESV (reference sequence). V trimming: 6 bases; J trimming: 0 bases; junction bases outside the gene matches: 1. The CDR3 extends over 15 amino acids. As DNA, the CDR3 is TGTGCCAGCAGTCTAGCGGGGGGCTCCTACAATGAGCAGTTCTTC. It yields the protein CASSLAGGSYNEQFF.

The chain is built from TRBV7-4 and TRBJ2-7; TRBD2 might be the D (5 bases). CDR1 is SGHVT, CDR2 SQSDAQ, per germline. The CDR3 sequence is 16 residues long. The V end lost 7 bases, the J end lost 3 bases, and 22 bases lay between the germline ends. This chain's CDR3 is CASTPPGLNWNYEQYF. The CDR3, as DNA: TGTGCCAGCACCCCGCCCGGACTCAACTGGAACTACGAGCAGTACTTC. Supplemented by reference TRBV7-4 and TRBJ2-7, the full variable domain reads GAGVSQSPRYKVAKRGRDVALRCDSISGHVTLYWYRQTLGQGSEVLTYSQSDAQRDKSGRPSGRFSAERPERSVSTLKIQRTEQGDSAVYLCASTPPGLNWNYEQYFGPGTRLTVT.

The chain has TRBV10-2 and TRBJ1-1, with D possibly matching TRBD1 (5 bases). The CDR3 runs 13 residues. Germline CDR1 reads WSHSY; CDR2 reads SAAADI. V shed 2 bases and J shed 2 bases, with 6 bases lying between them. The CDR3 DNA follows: TGCGCCAGCAGTGAGCAGGGAAACACTGAAGCTTTCTTT. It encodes CASSEQGNTEAFF.

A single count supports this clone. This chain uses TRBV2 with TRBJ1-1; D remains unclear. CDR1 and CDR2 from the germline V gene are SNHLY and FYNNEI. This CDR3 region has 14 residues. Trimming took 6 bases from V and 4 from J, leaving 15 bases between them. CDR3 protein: CASSQDGVGTEAFF. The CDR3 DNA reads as TGTGCCAGCAGCCAAGACGGGGTGGGCACTGAAGCTTTCTTT.

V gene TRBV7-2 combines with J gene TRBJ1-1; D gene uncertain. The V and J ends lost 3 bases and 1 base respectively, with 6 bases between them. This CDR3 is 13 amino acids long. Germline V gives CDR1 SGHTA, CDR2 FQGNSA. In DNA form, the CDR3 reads TGTGCCAGCAGCTTCTCGGCGAACACTGAAGCTTTCTTT. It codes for CASSFSANTEAFF.

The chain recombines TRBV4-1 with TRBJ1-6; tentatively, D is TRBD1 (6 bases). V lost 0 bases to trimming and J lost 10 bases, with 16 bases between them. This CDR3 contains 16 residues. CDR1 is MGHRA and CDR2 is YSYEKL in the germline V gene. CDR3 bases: TGCGCCAGCAGCCAAGATGTCGGGACACGGTTCTCACCCCTCCACTTT. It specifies CASSQDVGTRFSPLHF.

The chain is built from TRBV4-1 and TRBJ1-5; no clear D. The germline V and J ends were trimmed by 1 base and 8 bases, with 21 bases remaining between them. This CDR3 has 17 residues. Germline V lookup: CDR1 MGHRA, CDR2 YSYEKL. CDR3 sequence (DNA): TGCGCCAGCAGCCAAGTAATCGGGGTTATTATCAAAAAGCCCCAGCATTTT. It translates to CASSQVIGVIIKKPQHF.

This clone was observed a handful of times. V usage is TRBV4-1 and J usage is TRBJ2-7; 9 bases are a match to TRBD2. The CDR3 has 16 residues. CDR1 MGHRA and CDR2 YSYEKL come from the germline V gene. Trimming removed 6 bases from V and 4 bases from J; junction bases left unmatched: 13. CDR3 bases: TGCGCCAGCAGTTCCCCCGGGACTAGCTCAAGGTACGAGCAGTACTTC. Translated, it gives CASSSPGTSSRYEQYF.

CDR3 nucleotide sequence: TGTGCCTGGAGTCCTCGGACAGCGAACACCGGGGAGCTGTTTTTT. Its translation: CAWSPRTANTGELFF. V gene TRBV30 combines with J gene TRBJ2-2, with D possibly TRBD1 on 6 matching bases. The CDR3 is 15 amino acids. The V and J ends lost 2 bases and 0 bases respectively, with 10 bases between them. Germline V lookup: CDR1 GTSNPN, CDR2 SVGIG (reference sequence).

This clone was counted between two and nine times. The CDR3 nucleotides read TGTGCCACCGCGACCGGGACAGGATATAATTCACCCCTCCACTTT. It encodes CATATGTGYNSPLHF. V gene TRBV28 combines with J gene TRBJ1-6, with TRBD1 matching 8 bases. Germline assignment: CDR1 MDHEN and CDR2 SYDVKM. V dropped 10 bases and J dropped 4; count of bases not matched to a gene: 9. The CDR3 is made up of 15 amino acids.

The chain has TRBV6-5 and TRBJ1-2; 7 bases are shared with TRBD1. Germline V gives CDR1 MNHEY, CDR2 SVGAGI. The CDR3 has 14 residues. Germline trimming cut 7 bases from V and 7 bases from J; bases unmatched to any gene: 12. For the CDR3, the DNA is TGTGCCAGCACCAAAGACAGGGTTACTTTTGGCTACACCTTC. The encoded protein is CASTKDRVTFGYTF.

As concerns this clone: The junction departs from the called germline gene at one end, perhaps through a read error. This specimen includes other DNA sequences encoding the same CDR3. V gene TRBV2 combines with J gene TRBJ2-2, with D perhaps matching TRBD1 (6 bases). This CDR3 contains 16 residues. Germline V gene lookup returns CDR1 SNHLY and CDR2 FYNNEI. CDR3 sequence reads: CASSIQGSKNTGELFF. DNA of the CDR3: TGTGCCAGCAGTATACAGGGTTCCAAGAACACCGGGGAACTGTTTTTT.

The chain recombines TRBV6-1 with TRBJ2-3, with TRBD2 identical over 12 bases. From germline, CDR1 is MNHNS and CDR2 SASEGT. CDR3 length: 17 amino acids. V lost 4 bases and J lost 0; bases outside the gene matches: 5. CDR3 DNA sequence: TGTGCCAGCAGTGTACTAGCGGGGGGCCCGAGCACAGATACGCAGTATTTT. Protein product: CASSVLAGGPSTDTQYF.

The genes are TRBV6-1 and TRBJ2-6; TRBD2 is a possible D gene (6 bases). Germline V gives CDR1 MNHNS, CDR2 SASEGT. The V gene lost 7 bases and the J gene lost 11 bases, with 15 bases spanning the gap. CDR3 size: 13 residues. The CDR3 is CASTVGGKYVLTF. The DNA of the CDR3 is TGTGCCAGCACGGTGGGGGGAAAATACGTCCTGACTTTC.

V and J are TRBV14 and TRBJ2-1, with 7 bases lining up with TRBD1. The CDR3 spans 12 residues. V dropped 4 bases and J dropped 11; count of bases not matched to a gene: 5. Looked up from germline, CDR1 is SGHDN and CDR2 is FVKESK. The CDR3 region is CASSLDRVKQFF. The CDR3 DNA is TGTGCCAGCAGCCTTGACAGGGTGAAGCAGTTCTTC.